The clone carrying this TCR beta chain was seen once. V was clipped by 4 bases and J by 6 bases, with 13 bases between them. Germline-derived CDR1 and CDR2 are SGHRS and YFSETQ. The CDR3 totals 14 residues. Study processing details: Amplification with reference gene primers provided the estimates of nucleated cell counts. The assay was immunoSEQ multiplex PCR, and TCRdb's table has in-frame clones only and misses some. V and J calls and clone size are given by that table; D and trimming were obtained from the DNA. The sample records 70,000 to 85,000 clones, approximately 80% being singletons. The data are from a study of blood T cell repertoires in COVID-19. Overall study: Samples representing acute and convalescent COVID-19 were sourced from the United States, Italy and Spain.

The genes are TRBV5-1 and TRBJ2-2; possibly TRBD2 for D (5 bases). The sequenced material came from peripheral blood. The origin of this receptor is an elderly man with acute or convalescent COVID-19. CDR3 residues: CASSRNLGAGELFF. CDR3 DNA: TGCGCCAGCAGCCGCAACCTCGGGGCCGGGGAGCTGTTTTTT. Variable domain in full (rest from reference TRBV5-1 and TRBJ2-2): KAGVTQTPRYLIKTRGQQVTLSCSPISGHRSVSWYQQTPGQGLQFLFEYFSETQRNKGNFPGRFSGRQFSNSRSEMNVSTLELGDSALYLCASSRNLGAGELFFGEGSRLTVL.